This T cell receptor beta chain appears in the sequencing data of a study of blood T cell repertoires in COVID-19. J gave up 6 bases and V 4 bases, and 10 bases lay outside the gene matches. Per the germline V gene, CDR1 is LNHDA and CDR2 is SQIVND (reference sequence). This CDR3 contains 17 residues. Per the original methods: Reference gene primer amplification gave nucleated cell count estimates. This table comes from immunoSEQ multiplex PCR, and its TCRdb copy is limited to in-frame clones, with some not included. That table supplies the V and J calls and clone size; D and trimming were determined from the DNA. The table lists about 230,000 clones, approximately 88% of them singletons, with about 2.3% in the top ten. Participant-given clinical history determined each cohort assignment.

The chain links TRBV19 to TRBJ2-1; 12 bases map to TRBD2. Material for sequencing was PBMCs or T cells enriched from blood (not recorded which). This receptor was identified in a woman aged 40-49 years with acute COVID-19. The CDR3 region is CASSRTLAGGPGNEQFF. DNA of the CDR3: TGTGCCAGTAGTAGAACGCTAGCGGGAGGGCCGGGCAATGAGCAGTTCTTC.